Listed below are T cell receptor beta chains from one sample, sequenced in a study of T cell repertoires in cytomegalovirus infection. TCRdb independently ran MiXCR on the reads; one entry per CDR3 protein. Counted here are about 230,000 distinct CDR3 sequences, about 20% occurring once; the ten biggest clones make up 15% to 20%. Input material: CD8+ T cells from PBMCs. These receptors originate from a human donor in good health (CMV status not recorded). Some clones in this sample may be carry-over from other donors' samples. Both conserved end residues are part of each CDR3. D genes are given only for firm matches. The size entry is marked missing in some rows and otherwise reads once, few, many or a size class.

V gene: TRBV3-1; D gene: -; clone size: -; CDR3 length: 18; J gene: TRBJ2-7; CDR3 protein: CASSQLFDGGGRIHEQYF; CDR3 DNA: TGTGCCAGCAGCCAACTTTTCGACGGAGGGGGACGGATCCACGAGCAGTACTTC
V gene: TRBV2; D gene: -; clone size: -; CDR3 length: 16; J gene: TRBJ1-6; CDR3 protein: CASSFRDLYGNSPLHF; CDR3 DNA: TGTGCCAGCAGTTTCCGGGACCTGTATGGAAATTCACCCCTCCACTTT
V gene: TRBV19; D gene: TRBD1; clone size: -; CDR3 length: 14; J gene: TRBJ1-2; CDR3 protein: CASSILDRGYGYTF; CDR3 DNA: TGTGCCAGTAGTATCCTTGACAGGGGCTATGGCTACACCTTC
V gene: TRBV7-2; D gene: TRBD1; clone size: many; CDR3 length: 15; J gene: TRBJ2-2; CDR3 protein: CASSPYRGPTGELFF; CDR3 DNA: TGTGCCAGCAGCCCCTACAGGGGGCCGACCGGGGAGCTGTTTTTT
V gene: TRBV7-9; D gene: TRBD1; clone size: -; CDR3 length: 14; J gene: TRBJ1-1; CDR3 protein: CASRTGGGNTEAFF; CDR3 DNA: TGTGCCAGCAGGACAGGGGGGGGGAACACTGAAGCTTTCTTT
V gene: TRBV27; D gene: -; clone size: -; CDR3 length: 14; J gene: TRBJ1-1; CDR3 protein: CASSLSGAGLEAFF; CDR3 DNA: TGTGCCAGCAGTTTATCGGGGGCAGGGCTTGAAGCTTTCTTT
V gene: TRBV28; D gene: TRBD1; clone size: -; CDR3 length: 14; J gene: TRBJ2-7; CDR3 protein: CASSVRDRVYEQYF; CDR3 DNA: TGTGCCAGCTCCGTCCGGGACAGGGTATACGAGCAGTACTTC
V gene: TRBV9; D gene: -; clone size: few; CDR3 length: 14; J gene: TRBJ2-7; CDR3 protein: CASSPTDGDYEQYF; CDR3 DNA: TGTGCCAGCAGCCCAACGGACGGAGACTACGAGCAGTACTTC
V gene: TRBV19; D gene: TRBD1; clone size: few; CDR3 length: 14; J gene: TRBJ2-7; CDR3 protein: CASSRGQGAGEQYF; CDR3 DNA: TGTGCCAGTAGTAGGGGACAGGGGGCTGGCGAGCAGTACTTC
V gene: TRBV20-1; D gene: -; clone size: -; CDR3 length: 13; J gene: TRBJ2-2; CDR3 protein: CSARDGHTGELFF; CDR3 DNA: TGCAGTGCTAGAGATGGGCACACCGGGGAGCTGTTTTTT
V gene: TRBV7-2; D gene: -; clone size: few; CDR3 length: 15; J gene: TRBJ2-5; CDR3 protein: CASSFELVQAETQYF; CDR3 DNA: TGTGCCAGCAGCTTCGAACTAGTACAGGCAGAGACCCAGTACTTC
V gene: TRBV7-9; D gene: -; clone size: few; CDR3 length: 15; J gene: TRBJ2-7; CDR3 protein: CASSLDGQSSYEQYF; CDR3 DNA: TGTGCCAGCAGCTTAGACGGCCAGTCGAGCTACGAGCAGTACTTC
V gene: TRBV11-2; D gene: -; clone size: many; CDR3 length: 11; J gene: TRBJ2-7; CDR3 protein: CASSLIDEQYF; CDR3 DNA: TGTGCCAGCAGCTTAATAGACGAGCAGTACTTC
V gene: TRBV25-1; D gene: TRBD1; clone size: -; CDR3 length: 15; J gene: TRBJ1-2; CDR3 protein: CASSPMTGSGYGYTF; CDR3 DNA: TGTGCCAGCAGTCCCATGACAGGGAGCGGCTATGGCTACACCTTC
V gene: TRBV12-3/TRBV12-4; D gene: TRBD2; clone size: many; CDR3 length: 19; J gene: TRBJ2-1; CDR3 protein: CASSLGLAGGNKSPNEQFF; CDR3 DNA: TGTGCCAGCAGTCTCGGACTAGCGGGGGGTAATAAAAGCCCAAATGAGCAGTTCTTC
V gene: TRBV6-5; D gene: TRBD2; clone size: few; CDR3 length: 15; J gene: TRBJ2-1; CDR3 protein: CASNKASGGYNEQFF; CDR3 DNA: TGTGCCAGCAATAAAGCGAGCGGGGGATACAATGAGCAGTTCTTC
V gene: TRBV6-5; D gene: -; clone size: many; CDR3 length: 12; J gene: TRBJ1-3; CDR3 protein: CASSQGGDTIYF; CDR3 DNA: TGTGCCAGCAGTCAAGGCGGAGACACCATATATTTT